Below, 2 T cell receptor beta chains from the same sample are listed, as sequenced in a study of cytomegalovirus exposure and HLA in healthy donors. 13 Jbeta primers and 60 Vbeta primers were used for the PCR. Method: immunoSEQ multiplex PCR; TCRdb's copy keeps in-frame clones and lacks some. The repertoire includes around 150,000 clones, just under 80% of them detected once, and about 2.2% sits in the top ten. Sequencing was carried out using PBMCs. These TCRs come from a man in his thirties or forties in good health and CMV-seronegative.

V is TRBV28 and J is TRBJ2-7, with TRBD2 as a possible D gene (5 bases). V lost 11 bases and J 2 bases, leaving 13 bases between the germline ends. The CDR3 is 12 residues long. Germline V gene data show CDR1 as MDHEN and CDR2 as SYDVKM. CDR3: CACGGGPYEQYF. In nucleotides, the CDR3 is TGTGCCTGTGGAGGCGGCCCCTACGAGCAGTACTTC.

This chain connects TRBV2 to TRBJ2-7; TRBD2 agrees at 7 bases. Germline V gene lookup returns CDR1 SNHLY and CDR2 FYNNEI. V lost 6 bases to trimming and J lost 4 bases; unmatched junction nucleotides: 9. There are 14 residues in the CDR3. The chain's CDR3 is CASREAGEGYEQYF. The CDR3, as DNA: TGTGCCAGCAGGGAGGCGGGAGAGGGGTACGAGCAGTACTTC.